Sequencing of this TCR beta chain was carried out in a study of beta chain features in type 1 diabetes. The study's findings and limits: Junctions at VDJ sites from type 1 diabetes patients had fewer insertions and more deletions.

The whole isolated RNA underwent reverse transcription, so sequencing captured expressed TCRB transcripts. Generated by immunoSEQ multiplex PCR, the TCRdb table keeps only in-frame clones and is missing some. The data hold more than 60,000 clones, with about 61% observed a single time. Germline V gene lookup returns CDR1 SGHNT and CDR2 YENEEA. V was trimmed by 5 bases and J by 4 bases, leaving 6 bases between them. This CDR3 has 12 amino acids. Points on this clone: Its target is not known.

V and J are TRBV11-3 and TRBJ1-3; no clear D. The sequenced material came from Tregs from blood. The TCR originated in a woman in her late teens or twenties in good health. The chain's CDR3 is CASSLTGNTIYF. The CDR3, as DNA: TGTGCCAGCAGCCTAACCGGAAACACCATATATTTT.